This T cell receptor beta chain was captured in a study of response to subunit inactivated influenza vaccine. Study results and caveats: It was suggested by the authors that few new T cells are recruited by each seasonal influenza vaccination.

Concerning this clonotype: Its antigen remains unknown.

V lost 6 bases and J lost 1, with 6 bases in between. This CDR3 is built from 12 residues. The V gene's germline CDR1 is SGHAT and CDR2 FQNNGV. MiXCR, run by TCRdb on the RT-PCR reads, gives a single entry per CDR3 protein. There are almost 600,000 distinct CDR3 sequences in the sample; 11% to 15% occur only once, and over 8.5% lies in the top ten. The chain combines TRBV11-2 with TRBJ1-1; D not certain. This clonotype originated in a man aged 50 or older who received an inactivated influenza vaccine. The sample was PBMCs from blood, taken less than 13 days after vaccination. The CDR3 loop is CASRWGNTEAFF. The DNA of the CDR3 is TGTGCCAGCAGGTGGGGGAACACTGAAGCTTTCTTT.